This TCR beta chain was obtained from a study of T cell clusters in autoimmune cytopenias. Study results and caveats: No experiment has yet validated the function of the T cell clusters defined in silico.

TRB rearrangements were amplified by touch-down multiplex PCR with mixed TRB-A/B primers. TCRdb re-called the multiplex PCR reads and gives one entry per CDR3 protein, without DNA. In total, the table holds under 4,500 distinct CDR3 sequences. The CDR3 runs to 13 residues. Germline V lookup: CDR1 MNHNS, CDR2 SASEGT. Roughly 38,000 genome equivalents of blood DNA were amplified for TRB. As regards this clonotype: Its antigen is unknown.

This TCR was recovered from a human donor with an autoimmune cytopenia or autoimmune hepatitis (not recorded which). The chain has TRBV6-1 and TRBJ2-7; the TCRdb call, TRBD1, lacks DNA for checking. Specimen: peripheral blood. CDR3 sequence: CASSEKQGYEQYF.